This TCR beta chain derives from a study of blood T cells in healthy people across ages. V was cut by 5 bases and J by 1 base, with 19 bases left in between. This CDR3 has 17 amino acids. Primers used in a second PCR of roughly 6 to 11 cycles were a sample-barcoded 5' primer and a J-beta primer mix. TCRdb recomputed calls from the 5' RACE reads with MiXCR, one row per CDR3 protein. Among some 900,000 distinct CDR3 sequences listed, approximately 49% were seen once. Input material: blood. The origin of this receptor is a man aged 25-40 years in good health. The gene calls are TRBV12-3 or TRBV12-4 and TRBJ2-3; TRBD2 is a possible D gene (5 bases). CDR3 in amino acids: CASSLQGARVGTDTQYF. The CDR3 DNA reads TGTGCCAGCAGTCTACAAGGAGCGAGGGTGGGCACAGATACGCAGTATTTT.